The T cell receptor (beta chain) described here comes from a study of human T cells and chemical hapten exposure (TCRdb year 2021). In terms of the full investigation: For sensitization, 2% DPC in acetone was applied to a 2 cm by 2 cm area of upper inner arm skin. Patch testing was done on the upper back using Finn chambers containing 0.01% DPC, and results were scored after 6 days according to International Contact Dermatitis Research Group standards. In alopecia patients, the study followed how the peripheral blood TCR repertoire changed in vivo over primary and secondary sensitization to diphenylcyclopropenone (DPC), a hapten. The libraries were sequenced as a pool, and the TCR yield per sample differed mostly because of small variations in library volumes within the pool. For TCR sequencing, blood came from approximately 29 alopecia patients at anywhere from one to four time points (pre-sensitization, 2, 6 and 24 weeks). Throughout the study period of 20 to 30 weeks, patients also received therapeutic DPC doses to the scalp every week. Patient blood was sampled pre-sensitization (week 0) and at 2, 6 and about 24 weeks after DPC sensitization. The patient cohort, mostly female, included alopecia areata with under or over 50% scalp involvement, alopecia totalis and alopecia universalis. What the authors observed across the whole study: Because all patients had alopecia, a presumed autoimmune disease, the immune response of the patients might differ from that of healthy individuals. A positive correlation was found between the number of PT1 expanded TCRs and patch test score, with significance reached at thresholds 8, 16 and 32 but not 4. Repeated subsampling changed both the strength of the expansion versus patch-test correlation and the threshold at which the correlation became significant. Compared with pre-sensitization or healthy control sets, expanded TCRs formed significantly more large CDR3 similarity clusters, which is consistent with antigen-driven responses. DPC sensitization did not change how many TCRs were above 1 in 1000 frequency, and no evidence was found of alterations in global repertoire structure.

Library prep was done by RACE. The sequencer was a NextSeq 500. During library preparation, unique molecular identifiers were attached to individual cDNA molecules so that TCRs could be counted in a quantitative, reproducible way. Both TCR alpha and TCR beta chains were sequenced from each blood RNA sample. The authors' analysis ran thus. A median of roughly 98,000 TCRs per sample was observed, with a range of about 20,000 to 690,600. V, J and CDR3 annotation of the TCR reads was carried out using the Decombinator software suite. To make PS versus PT1 abundance plots, every sample was subsampled to the same number of TCRs (28,000). Expanded TCRs were defined as absent before sensitization and observed at least eight times at the 2-week time point. Through fastp at Q25 and MiXCR, TCRdb rebuilt clones from the public reads, retaining in-frame beta chains. Under each unique CDR3 protein, matching rows form one entry showing the most common genes and DNA. It is TCRdb's table, rather than the study itself, that gives the V and J calls and clone size. The sample table records approximately 74,000 distinct CDR3 sequences; approximately 35% of these occur just once. More than 7% of the sample rests with the top ten.

Interpreted using the paper, the time point label stands for: patch test 1, 2 weeks after DPC sensitization. The label giving this sample's treatment or condition can be read as: therapeutic diphenylcyclopropenone sensitization with weekly scalp DPC. At every patch-test visit, the blood draw took place before the patch test was put on. Patients were considered eligible if aged 18 to 70, diagnosed with alopecia and deemed suitable for DPC therapy, and patients were excluded if pregnant. Total RNA was extracted from unfractionated whole blood that had been collected in Tempus Blood RNA tubes. Details on this clonotype: It lacks a known antigen. Per-nucleotide qualities are absent, and no much larger clonotype sits a single base away.

Including the terminal cysteine and phenylalanine, the CDR3 comprises 15 residues. Only CDR3 DNA is held: 45 bases, read in frame from base 1. V is clipped by 4 bases and J by 5 bases, and the sequence between their germline boundaries is 14 bases long. The germline V gene provides CDR1 SGHTA and CDR2 FQGNSA. The rearrangement joined TRBV7-2 to TRBJ1-4, and perhaps TRBD1 as D gene, on 5 matching bases. This sequence was found in a man between 40 and 49 years old with alopecia areata. Some clones in this sample may be carry-over from other donors' samples. The sequencing used whole blood, collected in connection with sensitization to the hapten diphenylcyclopropenone (DPC). The DNA sequence is as follows: TGTGCCAGCAGCTCATCAGGGCGAAGGAATGAAAAACTGTTTTTT. It specifies CASSSSGRRNEKLFF. Where the CDR3 stops, the reference TRBV7-2 and TRBJ1-4 genes take over; the full variable domain is GAGVSQSPSNKVTEKGKDVELRCDPISGHTALYWYRQSLGQGLEFLIYFQGNSAPDKSGLPSDRFSAERTGGSVSTLTIQRTQQEDSAVYLCASSSSGRRNEKLFFGSGTQLSVL.